Shown below are 15 T cell receptor beta chains from a single sample sequenced in a study of ipilimumab plus nivolumab after autologous stem cell transplantation. Sequenced by immunoSEQ multiplex PCR; TCRdb stores in-frame clones only, minus some. The profile shows tens of thousands of clones, just under 75% of them singletons. The specimen comprised PBMCs, sampled in a trial of ipilimumab plus nivolumab as post-transplant consolidation. These receptors were collected from a male donor with diffuse large B-cell lymphoma.

The chain carries TRBV9 and TRBJ2-6; TRBD1 aligns across 8 bases. The CDR3 length is 18 residues. The ends lost 4 bases at V and 0 bases at J; junction bases unmatched: 9. Germline lookup yields CDR1 SGDLS and CDR2 YYNGEE. CDR3: CASSSRTGSSSGANVLTF. CDR3 nucleotide sequence: TGTGCCAGCAGCTCCCGGACAGGGTCTAGCTCTGGGGCCAACGTCCTGACTTTC.

This clone appeared once. The rearrangement joins TRBV30 to TRBJ2-3; 11 positions match TRBD2. CDR3 length: 14 amino acids. V shed 5 bases, J shed 2 bases, and the junction held 3 bases outside the gene matches. Per the germline V gene, CDR1 is GTSNPN and CDR2 is SVGIG (reference sequence). CDR3 in DNA: TGTGCCTGGGTTAGCGGGGGGGCCACAGATACGCAGTATTTT. As protein: CAWVSGGATDTQYF.

This clone was detected only a few times. This sequence joins TRBV5-1 and TRBJ2-7, with a tentative D call TRBD2 (5 bases). The V end was cut by 0 bases, the J end by 3 bases, with 7 bases between. Looked up from germline, CDR1 is SGHRS and CDR2 is YFSETQ. This CDR3 has 13 residues. The CDR3 here is CASSLDGNYEQYF. The CDR3 DNA sequence: TGCGCCAGCAGCTTGGACGGGAACTACGAGCAGTACTTC.

The chain joins TRBV5-1 to TRBJ2-2; D gene uncertain. The CDR3 length is 14 residues. CDR1 SGHRS and CDR2 YFSETQ come from the germline V gene. V dropped 2 bases and J dropped 5 bases, with 10 bases sitting between them. CDR3 coding DNA: TGCGCCAGCAGCTTTCTTTTTGGGACCGGGGAGCTGTTTTTT. It yields the protein CASSFLFGTGELFF.

This clone was recorded a few times. The chain has TRBV2 and TRBJ1-4; D is uncertain. V lost 5 bases, J lost 6 bases, and 7 bases lay in between. The CDR3 length is 12 residues. In germline, CDR1 is SNHLY, CDR2 FYNNEI. The DNA of the CDR3 is TGTGCCAGCAGTCCGGAGGATGAAAAACTGTTTTTT. Protein sequence: CASSPEDEKLFF.

This rearrangement joins TRBV6-5 to TRBJ2-7, with 9 bases that match TRBD2. The J segment lost 5 bases and the V segment lost 5 bases, leaving 7 bases of the junction unmatched. From germline, CDR1 is MNHEY and CDR2 SVGAGI. This CDR3 has 14 amino acids. Here the CDR3 reads CASSPRGGGDEQYF. CDR3 sequence (DNA): TGTGCCAGCAGTCCGCGGGGGGGCGGCGACGAGCAGTACTTC.

The rearrangement joins TRBV30 to TRBJ1-6; D ambiguous. CDR1 and CDR2 from the germline V gene are GTSNPN and SVGIG (reference sequence). The CDR3 length is 14 residues. Between the trimmed V and J ends, which lost 5 bases and 0 bases, there was a span of 8 bases. For the CDR3, the DNA is TGTGCCTGGGGACCGGGCTCCTATAATTCACCCCTCCACTTT. It encodes CAWGPGSYNSPLHF.

This clone was detected only a few times. The V gene is TRBV7-9, the J gene TRBJ2-1; 12 nucleotides agree with TRBD2. The CDR3 totals 15 residues. Looked up from germline, CDR1 is SEHNR and CDR2 is FQNEAQ (reference sequence). With V trimmed by 8 bases and J by 9 bases, 11 bases remained unmatched. DNA of the CDR3: TGTGCCAGCGGGGGACCGGGACTAGCGGGTATTGAGCAGTTCTTC. Translation: CASGGPGLAGIEQFF.

The chain couples TRBV4-1 to TRBJ2-5; D unclear. The germline CDR1 and CDR2 sequences are MGHRA and YSYEKL. The CDR3 has 12 residues. The V end lost 0 bases, the J end lost 13 bases, and 12 bases lay between the germline ends. CDR3 in DNA: TGCGCCAGCAGCCAAGATGAAACCCGCCGGTACTTC. Translation gives CASSQDETRRYF.

This CDR3 is CASSEFGGTSTDTQYF. DNA for the CDR3: TGTGCCAGTAGTGAGTTCGGGGGAACTAGCACAGATACGCAGTATTTT. V gene TRBV19 combines with J gene TRBJ2-3, with D possibly matching TRBD2 (6 bases). V lost 5 bases and J 0 bases, leaving 15 bases between the germline ends. This CDR3 spans 16 amino acids. Looked up from germline, CDR1 is LNHDA and CDR2 is SQIVND (reference sequence). The variable domain in full, completed from reference TRBV19 and TRBJ2-3, reads DGGITQSPKYLFRKEGQNVTLSCEQNLNHDAMYWYRQDPGQGLRLIYYSQIVNDFQKGDIAEGYSVSREKKESFPLTVTSAQKNPTAFYLCASSEFGGTSTDTQYFGPGTRLTVL.

The chain recombines TRBV12-5 with TRBJ2-6, with 9 positions matching TRBD1. Germline V gives CDR1 LGHNT, CDR2 FRNRAP. The CDR3 is made up of 18 amino acids. J lost 0 bases, V lost 1 base, and 4 bases had no gene match. This chain's CDR3 is CASGLDRGRFSGANVLTF. CDR3 coding DNA: TGTGCTAGTGGTTTGGACAGGGGGCGCTTCTCTGGGGCCAACGTCCTGACTTTC.

This chain connects TRBV4-1 to TRBJ2-3; D is perhaps TRBD1 (7 bases). Between the trimmed V and J ends, which lost 3 bases and 2 bases, there was a span of 12 bases. The CDR3 totals 15 residues. Germline loops: CDR1 MGHRA, CDR2 YSYEKL. Written as DNA, the CDR3 is TGCGCCAGCAGCCAGGCGGGACAGATCACAGATACGCAGTATTTT. This translates into CASSQAGQITDTQYF.

The chain has TRBV19 and TRBJ1-3; 11 positions match TRBD1. The V and J ends lost 7 bases and 8 bases, in that order; junction bases with no gene match: 1. Germline values: CDR1 LNHDA, CDR2 SQIVND (reference sequence). The CDR3 contains 12 residues. The CDR3 loop is CASMGQGDTIYF. CDR3 bases: TGTGCCAGTATGGGACAGGGGGACACCATATATTTT.

This rearrangement joins TRBV7-3 to TRBJ2-3; possibly TRBD2 for D (5 bases). CDR3 length: 14 residues. The ends were cut back, 1 base at V and 1 base at J, with 6 bases in the middle. Germline V gives CDR1 SGHTA, CDR2 FQGTGA. The CDR3 DNA is TGTGCCAGCAGCTTAAACGGGGGCACAGATACGCAGTATTTT. Amino acids: CASSLNGGTDTQYF.

The chain links TRBV5-1 to TRBJ1-2; TRBD1 is a possible D gene (6 bases). Germline CDR1 SGHRS, CDR2 YFSETQ. The CDR3 runs 14 residues. V dropped 1 base and J dropped 5 bases, with 12 bases sitting between them. Written as DNA, the CDR3 is TGCGCCAGCAGCTTGCGGGGGCTGAGATATGGCTACACCTTC. It specifies CASSLRGLRYGYTF.